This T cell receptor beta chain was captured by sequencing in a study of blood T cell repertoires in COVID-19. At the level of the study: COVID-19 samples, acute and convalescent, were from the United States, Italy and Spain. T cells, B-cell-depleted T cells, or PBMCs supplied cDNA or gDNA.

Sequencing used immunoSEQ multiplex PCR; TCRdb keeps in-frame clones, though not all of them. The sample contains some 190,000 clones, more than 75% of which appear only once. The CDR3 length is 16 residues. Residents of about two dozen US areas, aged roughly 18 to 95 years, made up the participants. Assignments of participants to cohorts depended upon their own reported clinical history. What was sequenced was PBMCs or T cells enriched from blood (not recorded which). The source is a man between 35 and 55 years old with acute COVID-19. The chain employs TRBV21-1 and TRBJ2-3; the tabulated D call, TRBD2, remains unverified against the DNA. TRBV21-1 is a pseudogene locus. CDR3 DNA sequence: TGTGCCAGCAGCAGCCCAGGACTAGCGGGAGTGGATACGCAGTATTTT. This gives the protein CASSSPGLAGVDTQYF.